One and the same sample provided the 19 T cell receptor beta chains below, sequenced in a study of regulatory T cells in long-lasting Graves disease. For TCR beta, libraries came from iRepertoire HTBI primers and Arm-PCR of CDR3 regions. TCRdb redid the calling of the multiplex PCR reads with MiXCR, one entry per CDR3 protein. Among about 520,000 distinct CDR3 sequences listed, about 12% were seen once. Noted time point: newly diagnosed GD, antithyroid drugs for less than 3 months. TCR sequences were obtained from RNA taken from PBMCs. The sample also formed part of further work on T cells in Graves' hyperthyroidism and ophthalmopathy.

The sample was peripheral blood mononuclear cells (PBMCs), taken at new diagnosis, from a patient treated with antithyroid drugs. All receptors derive from a woman in her 30s with Graves disease.

This clonotype was picked up many times. This chain links TRBV27 with TRBJ2-7; 7 bases are shared with TRBD1. The CDR3 loop spans 13 amino acids. From germline, CDR1 is MNHEY and CDR2 SMNVEV (reference sequence). V gave up 5 bases and J gave up 2 bases; unmatched junction bases: 3. Here the CDR3 reads CASSIDRAYEQYF. In DNA, the CDR3 is TGTGCCAGCAGTATCGACAGGGCCTACGAGCAGTACTTC.

At least ten counts were recorded for this clonotype. The chain employs TRBV3-1 and TRBJ2-3, with 10 positions matching TRBD1. J lost 4 bases, V lost 0 bases, and 4 bases had no gene match. This CDR3 contains 16 residues. The germline gives CDR1 LGHDT, CDR2 YNNKEL (reference sequence). The CDR3 loop is CASSQETGGEADTQYF. The CDR3 nucleotides read TGTGCCAGCAGCCAAGAGACAGGGGGCGAAGCAGATACGCAGTATTTT.

This clonotype was counted only a few times. CDR3 amino acids: CASSHRSGEQFF. CDR3 DNA sequence: TGTGCCAGCAGCCATCGTAGCGGGGAGCAGTTCTTC. The chain couples TRBV4-2 to TRBJ2-1; 7 bases fit TRBD2. This CDR3 has 12 amino acids. The J segment lost 10 bases and the V segment lost 3 bases, leaving 3 bases of the junction unmatched. Germline lookup yields CDR1 LGHNA and CDR2 YNFKEQ.

This clonotype was recorded at least ten times. The CDR3 DNA reads as TGTGCCAGCAGTTACGCCGGGGTACCAGGACAGCCCCAGCATTTT. This codes for CASSYAGVPGQPQHF. The chain links TRBV6-5 to TRBJ1-5; no firm D call. The CDR3 is made up of 15 amino acids. The V end lost 2 bases, the J end lost 7 bases, and 15 bases lay between the germline ends. The germline CDR1 and CDR2 sequences are MNHEY and SVGAGI.

The sample holds many counts of this clonotype. The gene calls are TRBV28 and TRBJ2-7; no clear D. The CDR3 extends over 13 amino acids. V lost 10 bases to trimming and J lost 0 bases, with 13 bases between them. Germline CDR1 MDHEN, CDR2 SYDVKM. This CDR3 reads CATLKRSSYEQYF. DNA for the CDR3: TGTGCCACCCTTAAACGGTCCTCCTACGAGCAGTACTTC. The whole variable domain, remainder taken from reference TRBV28 and TRBJ2-7, is DVKVTQSSRYLVKRTGEKVFLECVQDMDHENMFWYRQDPGLGLRLIYFSYDVKMKEKGDIPEGYSVSREKKERFSLILESASTNQTSMYLCATLKRSSYEQYFGPGTRLTVT.

This clonotype has at least ten counts. The chain recombines TRBV11-3 with TRBJ2-3; D possibly corresponds to TRBD1 (5 bases). Germline V gives CDR1 SGHNT, CDR2 YENEEA. The CDR3 is 15 amino acids. Trimming pared 1 base from V and 2 bases from J, leaving 10 bases between. Here the CDR3 reads CASSLGVGDTDTQYF. For the CDR3, the DNA is TGTGCCAGCAGCTTAGGGGTAGGGGACACAGATACGCAGTATTTT.

Concerning this clonotype itself: One end of the junction is discordant with germline, which a read error may explain. The chain recombines TRBV6-8 with TRBJ1-1; 9 bases are shared with TRBD1. This CDR3 is 11 amino acids long. Germline V CDR1 and CDR2: MNHGY, SAAAGT. DNA of the CDR3: TGTGCCAGCAGTTACGGGACAGGGAAGGTGTTT. Translating gives CASSYGTGKVF.

This clonotype was found many times. The rearrangement joins TRBV13 to TRBJ2-7, with 8 bases matching TRBD1. The CDR3 sequence is 13 residues long. Germline-derived CDR1 and CDR2 are PRHDT and FYEKMQ (reference sequence). After removal of 4 bases from V and 5 bases from J, the junction contained 4 bases not matched to a gene. The CDR3 DNA is TGTGCCAGCAGCTCCCCGGGACAGGACGAGCAGTACTTC. This encodes CASSSPGQDEQYF.

This clonotype has a single count. The rearrangement joins TRBV4-1 to TRBJ2-7; 10 bases line up with TRBD2. Germline trimming cut 7 bases from V and 2 bases from J; bases unmatched to any gene: 8. This CDR3 comprises 15 residues. Per germline, CDR1 MGHRA and CDR2 YSYEKL. CDR3 residues: CASTTLAGPTYEQYF. CDR3 DNA: TGCGCCAGCACTACACTAGCGGGACCGACCTACGAGCAGTACTTC.

In this sample, this clonotype turned up a few times. The conserved phenylalanine or tryptophan normally closing the CDR3 is absent here, so this likely arose from a read error. The V call is TRBV18, the J call TRBJ1-1; D unclear. The ends were cut back, 4 bases at V and 5 bases at J, with 11 bases in the middle. The CDR3 contains 13 residues. CDR1 and CDR2 from the germline V gene are KGHSH and LQKENI. CDR3 sequence: CASSRGGNTEAFY. The CDR3 region has the DNA TGTGCCAGCTCACGAGGAGGGAATACTGAAGCTTTCTAT.

In its sample, this clonotype was seen many times. Without the conserved terminal phenylalanine or tryptophan, this CDR3 likely stems from a read error. V gene TRBV13 combines with J gene TRBJ2-2, with D possibly TRBD2 on 6 matching bases. Germline V gene sequence: CDR1 PRHDT, CDR2 FYEKMQ (reference sequence). This CDR3 is 15 amino acids long. V lost 2 bases and J lost 4, with 11 bases in between. The CDR3 bases are TGTGCCAGCAGCTTACGCGGGACGGGCACCGGGGAGCTGTTTCTT. The encoded protein is CASSLRGTGTGELFL.

The rearrangement joins TRBV4-1 to TRBJ2-5; D not certain. In germline, CDR1 is MGHRA, CDR2 YSYEKL. The CDR3 runs to 13 residues. V was trimmed by 1 base and J by 4 bases, leaving 7 bases between them. CDR3 loop: CASSQVSVETQYF. In DNA, the CDR3 is TGCGCCAGCAGCCAAGTTTCGGTAGAGACCCAGTACTTC.

This clonotype occurred many times. The V gene is TRBV5-5, the J gene TRBJ1-5; D gene ambiguous. V was cut by 0 bases and J by 6 bases, with 13 bases left in between. The V gene's germline CDR1 is SGHKS and CDR2 YYEKEE (reference sequence). There are 15 residues in the CDR3. CDR3 residues: CASSLDSLPSQPQHF. The CDR3 region has the DNA TGTGCCAGCAGCTTGGACTCCCTCCCCTCTCAGCCCCAGCATTTT.

About this clonotype: A much larger clone is a single base away; this may be a read error. The CDR3 spells CASSYPGAGNQPQHF. CDR3 nucleotides: TGTGCCAGCAGTTACCCGGGGGCGGGCAATCAGCCCCAGCATTTT. The chain couples TRBV6-9 to TRBJ1-5, with a possible D match to TRBD1 (6 bases). The germline gives CDR1 MNHGY, CDR2 SVAAGI. The CDR3 is made up of 15 amino acids. V was pared by 3 bases and J by 2 bases, with 11 bases between.

The chain uses TRBV19 and TRBJ2-4; no firm D call. This CDR3 is 13 amino acids long. Deletions cut 8 bases from V and 3 bases from J, with 11 bases between. Per the germline V gene, CDR1 is LNHDA and CDR2 is SQIVND (reference sequence). Here the CDR3 reads CASSPNFKNIQYF. The CDR3 DNA reads TGTGCCAGTTCTCCTAACTTCAAAAACATTCAGTACTTC. Full variable domain (rest looked up from reference TRBV19 and TRBJ2-4): DGGITQSPKYLFRKEGQNVTLSCEQNLNHDAMYWYRQDPGQGLRLIYYSQIVNDFQKGDIAEGYSVSREKKESFPLTVTSAQKNPTAFYLCASSPNFKNIQYFGAGTRLSVL.

This clonotype was observed a handful of times. The rearrangement uses TRBV6-5 and TRBJ1-3; D might be TRBD1 (5 bases). This CDR3 has 16 residues. Looked up from germline, CDR1 is MNHEY and CDR2 is SVGAGI. V was shortened by 2 bases and J by 1 base, with 12 bases between the two germline ends. The CDR3 loop reads CASSYGGGESGNTIYF. Written as DNA, the CDR3 is TGTGCCAGCAGTTACGGGGGGGGTGAATCTGGAAACACCATATATTTT.

Concerning this clonotype: This may arise from a read error, as a much more abundant clone is one base away. The genes are TRBV18 and TRBJ2-5, with D possibly TRBD2 on 6 matching bases. The germline V gene has CDR1 KGHSH and CDR2 LQKENI. CDR3 length: 15 amino acids. CDR3 in amino acids: CASSPRGGRQETRYF. The CDR3 nucleotides read TGTGCCAGCTCCCCGAGGGGAGGACGGCAAGAGACCCGGTACTTC.

This clonotype was observed many times. The gene calls are TRBV11-2 and TRBJ1-1, with D hard to call. The CDR3 consists of 14 residues. Germline V gives CDR1 SGHAT, CDR2 FQNNGV. Trimming stripped 6 bases from V and 1 base from J, with 12 bases between. The CDR3 sequence is CASRPPVGNTEAFF. The CDR3 nucleotides are TGTGCCAGCAGACCCCCCGTGGGGAACACTGAAGCTTTCTTT. The variable domain in full, completed from reference TRBV11-2 and TRBJ1-1, reads EAGVAQSPRYKIIEKRQSVAFWCNPISGHATLYWYQQILGQGPKLLIQFQNNGVVDDSQLPKDRFSAERLKGVDSTLKIQPAKLEDSAVYLCASRPPVGNTEAFFGQGTRLTVV.

The chain combines TRBV5-6 with TRBJ2-5, with 13 bases identical to TRBD2. CDR3 length: 16 amino acids. The germline gives CDR1 SGHDT, CDR2 YYEEEE. The ends lost 2 bases at V and 5 bases at J; junction bases unmatched: 6. CDR3 protein: CASSFGLAGDGETQYF. In DNA form, the CDR3 reads TGTGCCAGCAGCTTCGGACTAGCGGGAGATGGGGAGACCCAGTACTTC.